Listed here are 23 T cell receptor beta chains from one sample, sequenced in a study of metastatic and nonmetastatic thyroid tumors. All patients were untreated before thyroid surgery. TCRdb called clones again from the PCR reads with MiXCR. Of tens of thousands of clones in the sample, under 15% are singletons; the top ten hold roughly 9.6%. The sequencing sample was made of tumor tissue. The receptors were sampled from a female donor with papillary thyroid cancer or a benign thyroid nodule (not recorded which). Some clones in this sample may be carry-over from other donors' samples.

The V gene is TRBV3-1, the J gene TRBJ1-6, with 10 bases that match TRBD1. J gave up 3 bases and V 2 bases, and 4 bases lay outside the gene matches. Germline-derived CDR1 and CDR2 are LGHDT and YNNKEL (reference sequence). There are 17 residues in the CDR3. CDR3 protein: CASSQLTGGYYNSPLHF. The CDR3 DNA reads TGTGCCAGCAGCCAACTGACAGGGGGCTACTATAATTCACCCCTCCACTTT. The full variable domain, its missing parts supplied by reference TRBV3-1 and TRBJ1-6, is DTAVSQTPKYLVTQMGNDKSIKCEQNLGHDTMYWYKQDSKKFLKIMFSYNNKELIINETVPNRFSPKSPDKAHLNLHINSLELGDSAVYFCASSQLTGGYYNSPLHFGNGTRLTVT.

Turning to this clone: This may stem from a read error, because a much larger clone lies one nucleotide away. The J gene is TRBJ2-3, the V gene TRBV9; 11 bases line up with TRBD2. This CDR3 has 18 amino acids. From germline, CDR1 is SGDLS and CDR2 YYNGEE. The CDR3 DNA sequence: TGTGACAGCAGCGACGGACTAGCGGGCCCCGCTAGCACAGATACGCAGTATTTT. It yields the protein CDSSDGLAGPASTDTQYF.

V usage is TRBV29-1 and J usage is TRBJ1-1; a weak D match, TRBD1 (5 bases). This CDR3 spans 13 amino acids. V gave up 3 bases and J gave up 5 bases, with 13 bases separating them. Germline V lookup: CDR1 SQVTM, CDR2 ANQGSEA. The CDR3 loop reads CSVEKGRRTEAFF. CDR3 bases: TGCAGCGTTGAGAAGGGGCGGAGGACTGAAGCTTTCTTT.

This clone was picked up a small number of times. A much larger clone differs from this one at a single base, so this may be a read error. The chain combines TRBV12-3 or TRBV12-4 with TRBJ1-4; a possible D gene is TRBD1 (6 bases). The CDR3 totals 14 residues. V was trimmed by 6 bases and J by 7 bases, leaving 15 bases between them. The CDR3 nucleotides are TGTGCCAGCAGACTTCAAGGGGGGCCTGAAAAACTGTTTTTT. It translates to CASRLQGGPEKLFF.

This clone was observed a few times. This sequence joins TRBV3-1 and TRBJ2-5; 8 nucleotides line up with TRBD1. There are 14 residues in the CDR3. The germline CDR1 and CDR2 sequences are LGHDT and YNNKEL (reference sequence). Trimming took 3 bases from V and 4 from J; bases not matched to a gene: 4. CDR3 coding DNA: TGTGCCAGCAGCCAGGACAGGGCCGGAGAGACCCAGTACTTC. Translated: CASSQDRAGETQYF.

This clone was observed at least ten times. This may be a read error: a much more frequent sequence differs by one nucleotide. This rearrangement joins TRBV9 to TRBJ2-2; D assignment may be TRBD1 or TRBD2 (5 bases each). Between the trimmed V and J ends, which lost 3 bases and 6 bases, there was a span of 12 bases. The CDR3 covers 14 residues. Germline assignment: CDR1 SGDLS and CDR2 YYNGEE. CDR3 sequence: CASSARTGPGELFF. Written as DNA, the CDR3 is TGTGCCAGCAGCGCCCGGACGGGGCCCGGGGAGCTGTTTTTT. The full variable domain, its missing parts supplied by reference TRBV9 and TRBJ2-2, is DSGVTQTPKHLITATGQRVTLRCSPRSGDLSVYWYQQSLDQGLQFLIQYYNGEERAKGNILERFSAQQFPDLHSELNLSSLELGDSALYFCASSARTGPGELFFGEGSRLTVL.

At least ten counts were recorded for this clone. This sequence joins TRBV27 and TRBJ2-7; perhaps TRBD1 as D (6 bases). V lost 3 bases and J lost 5, with 14 bases in between. CDR1 MNHEY and CDR2 SMNVEV come from the germline V gene (reference sequence). CDR3 length: 14 amino acids. The CDR3 DNA reads TGTGCCAGCAGTTTCGGCAGGGGACGGGACGAGCAGTACTTC. As protein: CASSFGRGRDEQYF.

As to this clone: A clone one base away is much larger, so this may be a read error. The chain has TRBV5-1 and TRBJ2-2; D is ambiguous. The CDR3 loop spans 14 amino acids. CDR1 SGHRS and CDR2 YFSETQ come from the germline V gene. V was shortened by 1 base and J by 5 bases, with 9 bases between the two germline ends. Here the CDR3 reads CASSLSPRTGELFF. The CDR3 DNA follows: TGCGCCAGCAGCTTGTCGCCGAGAACCGGGGAGCTGTTTTTT.

This clone was counted at least ten times. Written as DNA, the CDR3 is TGCGCCAGCAGCTTGGTTGGGGGCTGGACAGATACGCAGTATTTT. This sequence encodes CASSLVGGWTDTQYF. This rearrangement joins TRBV5-1 to TRBJ2-3; perhaps TRBD1 as D (6 bases). The germline V and J ends were trimmed by 0 bases and 3 bases, with 11 bases remaining between them. Per the germline V gene, CDR1 is SGHRS and CDR2 is YFSETQ. The CDR3 sequence is 15 residues long.

A word on this clone: One end of the junction varies from germline; a read error may be responsible. The chain combines TRBV9 with TRBJ2-6; weak D call: TRBD1 (6 bases). The germline CDR1 and CDR2 sequences are SGDLS and YYNGEE. CDR3 length equals 17 residues. CDR3 sequence reads: CPSSVARGTSGANVLTF. CDR3 coding DNA: TGTCCCAGCAGCGTAGCCAGGGGCACCTCTGGGGCCAACGTCCTGACTTTC. The full variable domain, its missing parts supplied by reference TRBV9 and TRBJ2-6, is DSGVTQTPKHLITATGQRVTLRCSPRSGDLSVYWYQQSLDQGLQFLIQYYNGEERAKGNILERFSAQQFPDLHSELNLSSLELGDSALYFCPSSVARGTSGANVLTFGAGSRLTVL.

Points on this clone: Just one base apart from a much larger clone, this may be a read error. Other DNA sequences within the sample encode an identical CDR3. The chain links TRBV20-1 to TRBJ2-2; 7 bases align to TRBD1. Germline CDR1 reads DFQATT; CDR2 reads SNEGSKA (reference sequence). The CDR3 is made up of 15 amino acids. The CDR3 coding sequence is TGTAGTGCAGCCCCAGGGGGTACGAACACCGGGGAGCTGTTTTTT. Translating it yields CSAAPGGTNTGELFF.

Remarks on this clone: This sequence may be a read error, since a much larger clone differs from it by one base. This sequence joins TRBV12-5 and TRBJ1-4, with D uncertain. The J call may not be correct, given that the DNA end is closer to TRBJ2-2. In germline, CDR1 is LGHNT, CDR2 FRNRAP. This CDR3 is built from 12 residues. The DNA for the CDR3 is TGTGCTAGTGGTCCCCAATCGGTGGAGCTGTTTTTT. Translation: CASGPQSVELFF.

This clone has at least ten counts. V usage is TRBV6-6 and J usage is TRBJ2-3; 7 bases map to TRBD1. Germline values: CDR1 MNHNY, CDR2 SVGAGI (reference sequence). V shed 2 bases, J shed 4 bases, and the junction held 6 bases outside the gene matches. This CDR3 comprises 15 residues. DNA for the CDR3: TGTGCCAGCAGTTACCAGGACAGGTCGGCAGATACGCAGTATTTT. Protein sequence: CASSYQDRSADTQYF.

Only a few counts were recorded for this clone. The chain couples TRBV10-2 to TRBJ2-7; possibly TRBD1 or TRBD2 for D (5 bases each). The CDR3 has 13 amino acids. Germline CDR1 reads WSHSY; CDR2 reads SAAADI. The V end lost 0 bases, the J end lost 6 bases, and 9 bases lay between the germline ends. The CDR3 region has the DNA TGCGCCAGCAGTGAGTCGTGGGGGATCGAGCAGTACTTC. This gives the protein CASSESWGIEQYF.

The sample holds many counts of this clone. The genes are TRBV12-3 or TRBV12-4 and TRBJ1-2; tentative D call: TRBD1 (5 bases). The V and J ends lost 6 bases and 5 bases respectively, with 7 bases between them. The CDR3 extends over 11 amino acids. The CDR3 protein is CASRRQYGYTF. Written as DNA, the CDR3 is TGTGCCAGCAGGCGACAGTATGGCTACACCTTC.

This clone was counted a few times. Since a much larger clone is just one base distant, this may be a read error. Other DNA sequences within the sample encode an identical CDR3. The genes are TRBV2 and TRBJ1-1; a weak D match, TRBD1 (6 bases). Germline CDR1 and CDR2: SNHLY and FYNNEI. This CDR3 contains 13 residues. CDR3 sequence: CASSQGMNTEAFF. CDR3 bases: TGTGCCAGCTCACAGGGAATGAATACTGAAGCTTTCTTT. The full variable domain, completed using reference TRBV2 and TRBJ1-1, is EPEVTQTPSHQVTQMGQEVILRCVPISNHLYFYWYRQILGQKVEFLVSFYNNEISEKSEIFDDQFSVERPDGSNFTLKIRSTKLEDSAMYFCASSQGMNTEAFFGQGTRLTVV.

Of note for this clone: One base away lies a much larger clone, so this may be a sequencing read error. The V call is TRBV6-1, the J call TRBJ2-2; either TRBD1 or TRBD2 may supply D (6 bases each). Germline assignment: CDR1 MNHNS and CDR2 SASEGT. This CDR3 spans 13 amino acids. CDR3 nucleotide sequence: TGCGCCAGCAGTGACTCGGGGGCCTGGGAGCTGTTTTTT. This sequence encodes CASSDSGAWELFF.

This clone has ten or more counts. The chain recombines TRBV20-1 with TRBJ2-5; 9 nucleotides agree with TRBD2. The trim removed 3 bases at V and 2 bases at J, leaving 7 bases unmatched. The CDR3 runs to 15 residues. In germline, CDR1 is DFQATT, CDR2 SNEGSKA (reference sequence). The CDR3 sequence is CSASRAGGLQETQYF. DNA for the CDR3: TGCAGTGCTAGTAGAGCGGGAGGCCTACAAGAGACCCAGTACTTC.

Concerning this clone: A read error may be the cause here, since a much bigger clone is one base away. Additional DNA sequences in this sample encode the identical CDR3. The V and J genes are TRBV7-3 and TRBJ2-1; TRBD1 is a possible D gene (6 bases). This CDR3 region has 14 residues. Germline V gives CDR1 SGHTA, CDR2 FQGTGA. V was clipped by 3 bases and J by 4 bases, with 10 bases between them. The CDR3 here is CASSLTGGYNEQFF. The CDR3 DNA sequence: TGTGCCAGCAGCTTGACAGGAGGATACAATGAGCAGTTCTTC. Based on the CDR3 plus reference TRBV7-3 and TRBJ2-1, the full variable domain is GAGVSQTPSNKVTEKGKYVELRCDPISGHTALYWYRQSLGQGPEFLIYFQGTGAADDSGLPNDRFFAVRPEGSVSTLKIQRTERGDSAVYLCASSLTGGYNEQFFGPGTRLTVL.

The chain links TRBV10-3 to TRBJ2-7; TRBD2 matches 9 bases. Germline V lookup: CDR1 ENHRY, CDR2 SYGVKD. V lost 2 bases to trimming and J lost 1 base; unmatched junction nucleotides: 9. The CDR3 length is 17 residues. The CDR3 nucleotides are TGTGCCATCAGTGAGAGAGCGGGAGGTCCCATTTCCTACGAGCAGTACTTC. The encoded protein is CAISERAGGPISYEQYF.

To note about this clone: This may come from a read error, since a much larger clone is one base off. This chain connects TRBV10-3 to TRBJ2-7, with D uncertain. V lost 10 bases and J lost 6, with 16 bases in between. CDR3 length equals 12 residues. Germline V gives CDR1 ENHRY, CDR2 SYGVKD. CDR3 protein: CATHSEVGEQYF. CDR3 coding DNA: TGTGCCACCCATTCGGAAGTGGGCGAGCAGTACTTC.

Turning to this clone: This CDR3 is also generated by other DNA sequences in the sample. The chain uses TRBV10-1 and TRBJ2-3; TRBD1 is a possible D gene (5 bases). This CDR3 is 14 amino acids long. Trimming stripped 5 bases from V and 7 bases from J, with 16 bases between. Germline V gene data show CDR1 as WNHNN and CDR2 as SYGVQD (reference sequence). CDR3 amino acids: CASSPRTGSNTQYF. The CDR3 DNA is TGCGCCAGCAGTCCCCGTACAGGTTCAAATACGCAGTATTTT.

This clone was counted ten times or more. It is likely a read error, because the conserved phenylalanine at the end of the CDR3 is missing. The DNA is omitted, as the CDR3 cannot be located on it reliably, and the CDR3 follows TCRdb's listing. This sequence joins TRBV11-2 and TRBJ2-7; the table's D call of TRBD2 was not tested on the DNA. The germline V gene has CDR1 SGHAT and CDR2 FQNNGV. Inclusive of both ends, the CDR3 amounts to 12 amino acids. This CDR3 reads CASSHPGGQSNT.